This is a list of T cell receptor beta chains from one sample in a study of sequential checkpoint blockade in melanoma. This table comes from immunoSEQ multiplex PCR, and its TCRdb copy is limited to in-frame clones, with some not included. Found here are 20,000 to 25,000 clones, around 70% of them singletons; the top ten hold under 20%. This specimen was CD8+ T cells sorted from blood (inferred from file names), taken from a patient given nivolumab and ipilimumab in sequence. Receptors originate from a human donor with melanoma. Both conserved end residues are part of each CDR3. The D gene is left open where the match is weak. Size is stated for part of the rows, as once, few or many counts, or as a class when the clone is expanded.

V: TRBV29-1
D: TRBD1
size: -
J: TRBJ2-1
CDR3: CSVVLWTGGDEQFF
DNA: TGCAGCGTTGTTCTCTGGACAGGGGGTGATGAGCAGTTCTTC

V: TRBV2
D: -
size: few
J: TRBJ2-1
CDR3: CASSELSDEQFF
DNA: TGTGCCAGCAGTGAATTGTCGGATGAGCAGTTCTTC

V: TRBV5-1
D: -
size: -
J: TRBJ2-7
CDR3: CASSLSLGGEQYF
DNA: TGCGCCAGCAGCTTAAGCCTAGGGGGCGAGCAGTACTTC

V: TRBV11-2
D: -
size: few
J: TRBJ2-5
CDR3: CASSFGGGTQETQYF
DNA: TGTGCCAGCAGCTTTGGGGGGGGCACTCAAGAGACCCAGTACTTC

V: TRBV27
D: TRBD1
size: -
J: TRBJ1-1
CDR3: CASSLGAGGRRGAFF
DNA: TGTGCCAGCAGTTTAGGGGCAGGGGGCCGGAGGGGAGCTTTCTTT

V: TRBV6-5
D: -
size: -
J: TRBJ2-5
CDR3: CASSYVPGVETQYF
DNA: TGTGCCAGCAGTTACGTACCGGGGGTGGAGACCCAGTACTTC

V: TRBV11-2
D: TRBD1
size: few
J: TRBJ1-6
CDR3: CASRWPGGNSPLHF
DNA: TGTGCCAGCAGGTGGCCAGGGGGCAATTCACCCCTCCACTTT

V: TRBV27
D: -
size: -
J: TRBJ1-6
CDR3: CASSLAAAYNSPLHF
DNA: TGTGCCAGCAGTTTAGCGGCAGCCTATAATTCACCCCTCCACTTT

V: TRBV5-1
D: TRBD2
size: once
J: TRBJ2-1
CDR3: CASRFTLAGDNNEQFF
DNA: TGCGCCAGCAGGTTTACACTAGCGGGGGACAACAATGAGCAGTTCTTC

V: TRBV7-9
D: -
size: few
J: TRBJ2-2
CDR3: CASSSFARSEGTGELFF
DNA: TGTGCCAGCAGCTCCTTCGCCAGGAGCGAGGGCACCGGGGAGCTGTTTTTT

V: TRBV4-3
D: TRBD1
size: -
J: TRBJ1-4
CDR3: CASSQDPGTGVEKLFF
DNA: TGCGCCAGCAGCCAGGACCCCGGGACAGGGGTAGAAAAACTGTTTTTT

V: TRBV4-3
D: TRBD1
size: -
J: TRBJ2-2
CDR3: CASSQGTGNTGELFF
DNA: TGCGCCAGCAGCCAAGGGACAGGGAACACCGGGGAGCTGTTTTTT

V: TRBV7-9
D: -
size: -
J: TRBJ2-2
CDR3: CASSRTGTGELFF
DNA: TGTGCCAGCAGCCGTACAGGCACCGGGGAGCTGTTTTTT

V: TRBV21-1
D: -
size: -
J: TRBJ2-7
CDR3: CASSKEESAYEQYF
DNA: TGTGCCAGCAGCAAAGAGGAGTCAGCCTACGAGCAGTACTTC

V: TRBV6-1
D: -
size: -
J: TRBJ1-1
CDR3: CASSYLNTEAFF
DNA: TGTGCCAGCAGCTATTTGAACACTGAAGCTTTCTTT

V: TRBV7-8
D: -
size: -
J: TRBJ2-3
CDR3: CASSLARVDTQYF
DNA: TGTGCCAGCAGCTTAGCGAGGGTAGATACGCAGTATTTT

V: TRBV9
D: -
size: -
J: TRBJ1-1
CDR3: CASSPPGGAANTEAFF
DNA: TGTGCCAGCAGCCCACCCGGGGGGGCGGCGAACACTGAAGCTTTCTTT

V: TRBV28
D: -
size: -
J: TRBJ1-5
CDR3: CASSLAGYSNQPQHF
DNA: TGTGCCAGCAGTTTAGCGGGGTATAGCAATCAGCCCCAGCATTTT

V: TRBV10-3
D: -
size: few
J: TRBJ2-7
CDR3: CAISELHGDTAYEQYF
DNA: TGTGCCATCAGTGAGTTACACGGGGACACGGCCTACGAGCAGTACTTC

V: TRBV9
D: TRBD1
size: -
J: TRBJ2-2
CDR3: CASSGTQGSAGELFF
DNA: TGTGCCAGCAGCGGTACACAGGGGAGCGCCGGGGAGCTGTTTTTT

V: TRBV9
D: -
size: -
J: TRBJ2-3
CDR3: CASSVLIKSTDTQYF
DNA: TGTGCCAGCAGCGTACTTATAAAAAGCACAGATACGCAGTATTTT

V: TRBV5-4
D: -
size: -
J: TRBJ2-7
CDR3: CASSFNGETYEQYF
DNA: TGTGCCAGCAGCTTTAACGGTGAAACCTACGAGCAGTACTTC

V: TRBV5-4
D: -
size: once
J: TRBJ1-6
CDR3: CASSLVGANSPLHF
DNA: TGTGCCAGCAGCTTGGTGGGAGCGAATTCACCCCTCCACTTT

V: TRBV19
D: -
size: medium-sized
J: TRBJ1-2
CDR3: CASSFRGEGYGYTF
DNA: TGTGCCAGTAGCTTCAGGGGTGAAGGCTATGGCTACACCTTC

V: TRBV13
D: -
size: -
J: TRBJ1-1
CDR3: CASSLGGRTEAFF
DNA: TGTGCCAGCAGCTTAGGGGGGAGAACTGAAGCTTTCTTT

V: TRBV10-3
D: -
size: -
J: TRBJ2-5
CDR3: CAISAGVQETQYF
DNA: TGTGCCATCAGTGCCGGGGTCCAAGAGACCCAGTACTTC

V: TRBV10-3
D: TRBD2
size: few
J: TRBJ2-3
CDR3: CAISAIGSGAYSTDTQYF
DNA: TGTGCCATCAGTGCAATCGGAAGCGGGGCTTATAGCACAGATACGCAGTATTTT

V: TRBV9
D: TRBD1
size: -
J: TRBJ1-1
CDR3: CASSPGTGEAFF
DNA: TGTGCCAGCAGCCCGGGGACAGGGGAAGCTTTCTTT

V: TRBV7-6
D: TRBD1
size: -
J: TRBJ2-7
CDR3: CASSHRDRVYEQYF
DNA: TGTGCCAGCAGTCACCGGGACAGGGTCTACGAGCAGTACTTC

V: TRBV27
D: TRBD1
size: -
J: TRBJ1-5
CDR3: CASSLSGQGLGQPQHF
DNA: TGTGCCAGCAGTTTATCGGGACAGGGGCTTGGGCAGCCCCAGCATTTT

V: TRBV6-4
D: -
size: once
J: TRBJ1-5
CDR3: CASSDSLTGGGGREYSNQPQHF
DNA: TGTGCCAGCAGTGACTCTTTGACAGGAGGGGGGGGAAGGGAATATAGCAATCAGCCCCAGCATTTT

V: TRBV7-9
D: TRBD1
size: medium-sized
J: TRBJ2-2
CDR3: CASSSGQGEAGELFF
DNA: TGTGCCAGCAGCTCGGGACAGGGAGAGGCCGGGGAGCTGTTTTTT

V: TRBV19
D: TRBD1
size: few
J: TRBJ1-2
CDR3: CASRLQGAYGYTF
DNA: TGTGCCAGTCGTCTACAGGGGGCCTATGGCTACACCTTC

V: TRBV7-2
D: -
size: -
J: TRBJ1-1
CDR3: CASSLAGSSAFF
DNA: TGTGCCAGCAGCTTAGCGGGCAGCAGCGCTTTCTTT

V: TRBV6-4
D: -
size: few
J: TRBJ1-2
CDR3: CASKDTGGYGYTF
DNA: TGTGCCAGCAAGGATACCGGGGGCTATGGCTACACCTTC

V: TRBV10-3
D: TRBD1
size: -
J: TRBJ2-3
CDR3: CAISESWFLGQAADTQYF
DNA: TGTGCCATCAGTGAGTCTTGGTTCCTGGGACAGGCGGCAGATACGCAGTATTTT

V: TRBV4-2
D: -
size: few
J: TRBJ2-1
CDR3: CASSPGGHEQFF
DNA: TGTGCCAGCAGCCCGGGGGGCCATGAGCAGTTCTTC

V: TRBV7-9
D: TRBD1
size: -
J: TRBJ2-6
CDR3: CASSLSGTGSSGANVLTF
DNA: TGTGCCAGCAGCTTATCCGGGACAGGAAGCTCTGGGGCCAACGTCCTGACTTTC

V: TRBV7-9
D: -
size: -
J: TRBJ1-1
CDR3: CASNPLMGIQVNTEAFF
DNA: TGTGCCAGCAACCCATTGATGGGGATACAGGTGAACACTGAAGCTTTCTTT

V: TRBV7-8
D: TRBD2
size: -
J: TRBJ2-7
CDR3: CASSSLLAGVFGEQYF
DNA: TGTGCCAGCAGCTCACTACTAGCGGGGGTATTCGGCGAGCAGTACTTC

V: TRBV9
D: TRBD1
size: -
J: TRBJ1-1
CDR3: CASSVEPGWDRTTTEAFF
DNA: TGTGCCAGCAGCGTAGAACCCGGGTGGGACAGAACCACCACTGAAGCTTTCTTT

V: TRBV6-5
D: -
size: -
J: TRBJ2-1
CDR3: CASSYSRRDEQFF
DNA: TGTGCCAGCAGTTACTCTAGGCGGGACGAGCAGTTCTTC

V: TRBV7-9
D: TRBD1
size: -
J: TRBJ1-5
CDR3: CASSGNRGDDQPQHF
DNA: TGTGCCAGCAGCGGAAACAGGGGTGATGATCAGCCCCAGCATTTT

V: TRBV9
D: TRBD1
size: once
J: TRBJ1-2
CDR3: CASSVRGGSYGYTF
DNA: TGTGCCAGCAGCGTCCGAGGGGGCAGCTATGGCTACACCTTC

V: TRBV2
D: TRBD1
size: -
J: TRBJ1-2
CDR3: CASKTTGGVYGYTF
DNA: TGTGCCAGCAAAACGACAGGGGGTGTCTATGGCTACACCTTC

V: TRBV18
D: -
size: few
J: TRBJ2-6
CDR3: CASSPPAFSGANVLTF
DNA: TGTGCCAGCTCACCACCGGCTTTCTCTGGGGCCAACGTCCTGACTTTC

V: TRBV7-2
D: TRBD1
size: -
J: TRBJ1-1
CDR3: CASSATGGGEAFF
DNA: TGTGCCAGCAGCGCGACAGGGGGAGGTGAAGCTTTCTTT

V: TRBV5-5
D: -
size: -
J: TRBJ1-2
CDR3: CASSFSPVYGYTF
DNA: TGTGCCAGCAGCTTTTCCCCGGTTTACGGCTACACCTTC

V: TRBV4-1
D: TRBD2
size: -
J: TRBJ2-1
CDR3: CASSQVGGEIEQFF
DNA: TGCGCCAGCAGCCAAGTTGGGGGGGAGATCGAGCAGTTCTTC

V: TRBV29-1
D: -
size: -
J: TRBJ2-5
CDR3: CSVVNGLGTQYF
DNA: TGCAGCGTTGTAAACGGTCTCGGGACCCAGTACTTC

V: TRBV4-3
D: TRBD2
size: -
J: TRBJ2-5
CDR3: CASSQERGGQETQYF
DNA: TGCGCCAGCAGCCAAGAGCGGGGGGGCCAAGAGACCCAGTACTTC

V: TRBV9
D: -
size: -
J: TRBJ1-4
CDR3: CASSVGSDEKLFF
DNA: TGTGCCAGCAGCGTGGGGAGTGATGAAAAACTGTTTTTT

V: TRBV7-2
D: -
size: -
J: TRBJ2-1
CDR3: CASSRTPGEQFF
DNA: TGTGCCAGCAGCCGTACCCCGGGTGAGCAGTTCTTC

V: TRBV11-2
D: TRBD1
size: few
J: TRBJ1-2
CDR3: CASSASGGRSGYTF
DNA: TGTGCCAGCAGCGCTTCAGGGGGCCGGAGTGGCTACACCTTC

V: TRBV13
D: TRBD1
size: few
J: TRBJ2-2
CDR3: CASSEDRGNTGELFF
DNA: TGTGCCAGCAGCGAGGACAGGGGGAACACCGGGGAGCTGTTTTTT

V: TRBV6-6
D: TRBD1
size: -
J: TRBJ1-2
CDR3: CASSYRGQTYGYTF
DNA: TGTGCCAGCAGTTACCGGGGACAGACCTATGGCTACACCTTC

V: TRBV9
D: TRBD1
size: -
J: TRBJ2-7
CDR3: CASSGTGDEQYF
DNA: TGTGCCAGCAGCGGAACAGGGGACGAGCAGTACTTC

V: TRBV4-1
D: TRBD1
size: few
J: TRBJ1-1
CDR3: CASSLGQRAFF
DNA: TGCGCCAGCAGCCTGGGACAGCGGGCTTTCTTT

V: TRBV7-9
D: -
size: -
J: TRBJ2-7
CDR3: CASVQGLREEQYF
DNA: TGTGCCAGCGTACAGGGCCTCCGTGAAGAGCAGTACTTC

V: TRBV5-1
D: TRBD1
size: -
J: TRBJ2-1
CDR3: CASKSPGQGADNEQFF
DNA: TGCGCCAGCAAATCACCGGGACAGGGGGCGGATAATGAGCAGTTCTTC